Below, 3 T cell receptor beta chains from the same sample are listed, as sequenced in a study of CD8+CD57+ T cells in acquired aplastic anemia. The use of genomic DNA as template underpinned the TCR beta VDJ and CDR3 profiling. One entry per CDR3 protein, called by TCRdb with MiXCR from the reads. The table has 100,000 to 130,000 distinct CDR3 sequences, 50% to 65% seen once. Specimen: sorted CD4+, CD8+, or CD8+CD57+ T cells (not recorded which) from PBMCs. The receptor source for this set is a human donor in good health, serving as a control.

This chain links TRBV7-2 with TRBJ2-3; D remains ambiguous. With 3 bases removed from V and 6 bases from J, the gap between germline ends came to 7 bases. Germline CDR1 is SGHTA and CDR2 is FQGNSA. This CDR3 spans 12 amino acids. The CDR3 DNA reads TGTGCCAGCAGCTTCTCGAAGGATACGCAGTATTTT. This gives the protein CASSFSKDTQYF.

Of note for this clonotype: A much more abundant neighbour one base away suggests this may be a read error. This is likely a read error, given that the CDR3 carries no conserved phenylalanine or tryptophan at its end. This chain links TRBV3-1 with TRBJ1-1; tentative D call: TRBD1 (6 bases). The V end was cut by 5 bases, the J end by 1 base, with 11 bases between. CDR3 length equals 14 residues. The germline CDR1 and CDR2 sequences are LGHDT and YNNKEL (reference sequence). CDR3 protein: CASSEPGQNTEAFL. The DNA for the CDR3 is TGTGCCAGCAGCGAGCCGGGACAGAACACTGAAGCTTTCCTT.

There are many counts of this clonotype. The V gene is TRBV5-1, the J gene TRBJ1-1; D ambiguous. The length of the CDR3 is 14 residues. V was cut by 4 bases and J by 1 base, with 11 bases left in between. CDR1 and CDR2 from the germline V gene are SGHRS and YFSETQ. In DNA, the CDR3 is TGCGCCAGCAGCGAAAGGACGGCGAACACTGAAGCTTTCTTT. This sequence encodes CASSERTANTEAFF.